The T cell receptor beta chain described here comes from a study of T cells in Graves' hyperthyroidism and ophthalmopathy. Researchers amplified the TCR beta CDR3 regions from RNA transcripts. HTBI primers were employed in a first-round RT-PCR of the TCR CDR3. MiXCR was run by TCRdb on the multiplex PCR reads, yielding one entry per CDR3 protein. The table includes 300,000 to 450,000 distinct CDR3 sequences, around 13% detected once. Notes on the study in general: Model predictions of ophthalmopathy came a median approximately seven months before onset. Stable hyperthyroidism and ophthalmopathy were separated using 13 V-J signatures. Most thyroid-expanded clonotypes above 0.001 were also found in blood.

Trimming left V 0 bases short and J 6 bases short, with 15 bases between. The CDR3 consists of 15 residues. Looked up from germline, CDR1 is SGHDN and CDR2 is FVKESK. This clonotype was counted at least ten times. Its target is not known. Exclusion of patients followed from uncontrolled infection, other autoimmune disease, pregnancy or lactation. The source is a woman in her twenties or thirties with Graves' ophthalmopathy. V usage is TRBV14 and J usage is TRBJ2-7; TRBD1 is a possible D gene (6 bases). The sample comprised blood. The CDR3 region has the DNA TGTGCCAGCAGCCAAGAACGGCAGGGGTTGGGCGAGCAGTACTTC. Its protein product is CASSQERQGLGEQYF.